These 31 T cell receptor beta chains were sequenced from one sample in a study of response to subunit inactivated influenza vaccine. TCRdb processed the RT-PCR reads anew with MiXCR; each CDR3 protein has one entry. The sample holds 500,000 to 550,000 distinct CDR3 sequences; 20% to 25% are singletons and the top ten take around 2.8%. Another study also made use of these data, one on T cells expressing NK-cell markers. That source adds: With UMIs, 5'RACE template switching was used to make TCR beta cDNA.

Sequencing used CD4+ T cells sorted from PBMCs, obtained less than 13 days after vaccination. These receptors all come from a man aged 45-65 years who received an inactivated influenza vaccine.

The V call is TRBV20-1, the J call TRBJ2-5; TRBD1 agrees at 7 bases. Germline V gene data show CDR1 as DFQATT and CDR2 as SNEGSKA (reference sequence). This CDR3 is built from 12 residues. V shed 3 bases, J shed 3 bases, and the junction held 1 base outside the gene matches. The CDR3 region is CSASDREETQYF. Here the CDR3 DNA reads TGCAGTGCTAGTGACAGGGAAGAGACCCAGTACTTC.

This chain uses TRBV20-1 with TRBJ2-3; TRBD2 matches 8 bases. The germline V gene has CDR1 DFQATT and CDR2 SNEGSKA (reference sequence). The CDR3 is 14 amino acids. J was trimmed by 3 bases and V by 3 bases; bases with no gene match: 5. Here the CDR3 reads CSASGGARTDTQYF. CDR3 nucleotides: TGCAGTGCTAGCGGGGGGGCCAGAACAGATACGCAGTATTTT.

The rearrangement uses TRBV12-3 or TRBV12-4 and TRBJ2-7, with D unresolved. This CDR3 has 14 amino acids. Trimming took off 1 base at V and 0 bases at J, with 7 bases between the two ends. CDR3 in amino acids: CASSLGANSYEQYF. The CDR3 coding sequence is TGTGCCAGCAGTTTAGGCGCGAACTCCTACGAGCAGTACTTC.

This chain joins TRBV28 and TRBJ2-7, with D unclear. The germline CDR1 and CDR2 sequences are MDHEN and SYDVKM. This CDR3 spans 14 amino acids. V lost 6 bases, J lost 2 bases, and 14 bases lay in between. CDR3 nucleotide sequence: TGTGCCAGCAGCTCGCCGCGGTTCACCTACGAGCAGTACTTC. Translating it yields CASSSPRFTYEQYF.

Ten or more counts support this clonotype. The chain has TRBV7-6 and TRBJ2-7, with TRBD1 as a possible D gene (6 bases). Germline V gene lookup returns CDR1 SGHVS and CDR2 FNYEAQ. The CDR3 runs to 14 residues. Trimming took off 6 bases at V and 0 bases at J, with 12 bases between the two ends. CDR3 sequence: CASRPGTNSYEQYF. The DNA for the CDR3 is TGTGCCAGCAGACCCGGGACAAACTCCTACGAGCAGTACTTC. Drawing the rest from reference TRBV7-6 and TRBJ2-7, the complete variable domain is GAGVSQSPRYKVTKRGQDVALRCDPISGHVSLYWYRQALGQGPEFLTYFNYEAQQDKSGLPNDRFSAERPEGSISTLTIQRTEQRDSAMYRCASRPGTNSYEQYFGPGTRLTVT.

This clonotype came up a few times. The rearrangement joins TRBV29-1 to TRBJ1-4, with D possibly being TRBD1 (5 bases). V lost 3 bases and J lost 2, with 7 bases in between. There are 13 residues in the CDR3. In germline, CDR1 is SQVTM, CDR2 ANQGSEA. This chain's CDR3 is CSVDGGTNEKLFF. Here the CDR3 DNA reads TGCAGCGTTGATGGGGGGACTAATGAAAAACTGTTTTTT.

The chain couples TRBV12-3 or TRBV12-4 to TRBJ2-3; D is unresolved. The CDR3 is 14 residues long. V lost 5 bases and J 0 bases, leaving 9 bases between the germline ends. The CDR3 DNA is TGTGCCAGCAGTCAGTCCCATAGCACAGATACGCAGTATTTT. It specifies CASSQSHSTDTQYF.

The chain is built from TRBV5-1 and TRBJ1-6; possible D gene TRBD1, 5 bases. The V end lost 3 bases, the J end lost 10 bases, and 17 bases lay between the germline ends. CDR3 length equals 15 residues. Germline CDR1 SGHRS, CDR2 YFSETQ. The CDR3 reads CASSSTGVRGSPLHF. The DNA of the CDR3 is TGCGCCAGCAGCTCAACAGGCGTGCGGGGGTCACCCCTCCACTTT.

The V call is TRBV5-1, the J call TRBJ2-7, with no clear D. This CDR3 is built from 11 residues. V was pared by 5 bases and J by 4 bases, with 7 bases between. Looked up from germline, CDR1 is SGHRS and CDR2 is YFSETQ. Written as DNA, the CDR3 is TGCGCCAGCAGGTTTGGGTACGAGCAGTACTTC. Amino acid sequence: CASRFGYEQYF.

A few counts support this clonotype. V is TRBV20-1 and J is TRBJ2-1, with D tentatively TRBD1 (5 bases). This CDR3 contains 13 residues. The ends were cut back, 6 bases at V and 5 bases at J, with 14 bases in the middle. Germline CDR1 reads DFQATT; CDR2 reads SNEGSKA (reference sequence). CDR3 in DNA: TGCAGTGCCGGACATAATAGCCACAATGAGCAGTTCTTC. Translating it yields CSAGHNSHNEQFF.

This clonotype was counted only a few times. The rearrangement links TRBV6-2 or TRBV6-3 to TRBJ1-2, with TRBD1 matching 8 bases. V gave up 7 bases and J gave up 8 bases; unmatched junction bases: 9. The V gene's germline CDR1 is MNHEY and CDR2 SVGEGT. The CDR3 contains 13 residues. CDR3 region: CASTPQGARGYTF. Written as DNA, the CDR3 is TGTGCCAGCACCCCGCAGGGGGCGCGGGGCTACACCTTC.

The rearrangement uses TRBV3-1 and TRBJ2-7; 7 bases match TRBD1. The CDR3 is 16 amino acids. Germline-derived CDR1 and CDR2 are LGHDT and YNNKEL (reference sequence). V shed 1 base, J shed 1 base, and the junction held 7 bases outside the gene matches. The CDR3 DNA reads TGTGCCAGCAGCCAAGGGACAGGTACCCTTTCCTACGAGCAGTACTTC. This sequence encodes CASSQGTGTLSYEQYF.

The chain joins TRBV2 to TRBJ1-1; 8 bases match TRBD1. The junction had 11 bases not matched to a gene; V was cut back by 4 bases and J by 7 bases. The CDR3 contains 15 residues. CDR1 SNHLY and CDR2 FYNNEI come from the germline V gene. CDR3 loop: CASSAVGRGRLEAFF. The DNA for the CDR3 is TGTGCCAGCAGTGCAGTCGGCAGGGGGCGGCTTGAAGCTTTCTTT.

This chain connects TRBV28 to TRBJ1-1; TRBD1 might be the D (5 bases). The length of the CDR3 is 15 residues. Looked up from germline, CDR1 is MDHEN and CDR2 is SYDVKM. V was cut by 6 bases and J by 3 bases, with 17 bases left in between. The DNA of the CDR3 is TGTGCCAGCAGGTGGGGGGGTTCTGGGTACACTGAAGCTTTCTTT. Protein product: CASRWGGSGYTEAFF.

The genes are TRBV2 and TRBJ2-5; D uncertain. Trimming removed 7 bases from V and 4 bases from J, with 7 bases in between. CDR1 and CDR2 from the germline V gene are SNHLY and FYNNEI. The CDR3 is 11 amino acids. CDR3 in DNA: TGTGCCAGCACAGAAGGAGAGACCCAGTACTTC. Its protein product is CASTEGETQYF.

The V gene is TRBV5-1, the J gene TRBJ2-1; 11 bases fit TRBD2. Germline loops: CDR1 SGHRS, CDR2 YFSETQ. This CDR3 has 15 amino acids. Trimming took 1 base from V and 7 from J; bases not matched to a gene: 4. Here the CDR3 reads CASSLSTSGKNEQFF. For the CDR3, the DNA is TGCGCCAGCAGCTTGTCGACTAGCGGGAAAAATGAGCAGTTCTTC.

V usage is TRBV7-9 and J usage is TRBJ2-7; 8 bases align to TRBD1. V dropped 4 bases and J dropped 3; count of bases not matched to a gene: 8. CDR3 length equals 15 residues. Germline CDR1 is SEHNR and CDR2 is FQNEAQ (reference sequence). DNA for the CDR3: TGTGCCAGCAGCTCTCCACGGACAGGGAACTACGAGCAGTACTTC. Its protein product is CASSSPRTGNYEQYF.

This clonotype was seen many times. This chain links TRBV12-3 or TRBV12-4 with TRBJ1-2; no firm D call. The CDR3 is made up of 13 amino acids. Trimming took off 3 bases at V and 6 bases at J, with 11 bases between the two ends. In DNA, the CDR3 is TGTGCCAGCAGTTTGAGGGTGATGCATGGCTACACCTTC. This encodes CASSLRVMHGYTF.

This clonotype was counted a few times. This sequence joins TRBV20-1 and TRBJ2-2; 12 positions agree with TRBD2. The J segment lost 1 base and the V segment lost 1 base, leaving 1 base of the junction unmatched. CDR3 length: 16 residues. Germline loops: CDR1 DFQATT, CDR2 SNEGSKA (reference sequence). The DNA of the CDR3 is TGCAGTGCTAGAGGACTAGCGGGAGTGAACACCGGGGAGCTGTTTTTT. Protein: CSARGLAGVNTGELFF.

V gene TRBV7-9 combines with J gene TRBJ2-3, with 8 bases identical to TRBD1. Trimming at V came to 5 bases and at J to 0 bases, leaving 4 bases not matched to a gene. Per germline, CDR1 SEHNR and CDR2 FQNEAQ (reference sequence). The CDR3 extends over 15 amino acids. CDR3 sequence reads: CASSGDRLSTDTQYF. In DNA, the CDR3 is TGTGCCAGCAGCGGGGACAGGCTAAGCACAGATACGCAGTATTTT.

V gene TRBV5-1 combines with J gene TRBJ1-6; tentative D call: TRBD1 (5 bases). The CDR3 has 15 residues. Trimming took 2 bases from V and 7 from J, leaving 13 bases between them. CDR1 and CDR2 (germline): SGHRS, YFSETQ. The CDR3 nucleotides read TGCGCCAGCAGCTTAGAGGGGAAGCCGAATTCACCCCTCCACTTT. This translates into CASSLEGKPNSPLHF.

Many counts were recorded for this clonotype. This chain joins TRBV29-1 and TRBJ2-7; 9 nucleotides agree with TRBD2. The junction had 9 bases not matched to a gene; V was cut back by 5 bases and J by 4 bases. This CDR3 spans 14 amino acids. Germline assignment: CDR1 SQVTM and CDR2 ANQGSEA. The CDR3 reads CSVKAGGRGYEQYF. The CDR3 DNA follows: TGCAGCGTTAAAGCGGGAGGCCGTGGTTACGAGCAGTACTTC.

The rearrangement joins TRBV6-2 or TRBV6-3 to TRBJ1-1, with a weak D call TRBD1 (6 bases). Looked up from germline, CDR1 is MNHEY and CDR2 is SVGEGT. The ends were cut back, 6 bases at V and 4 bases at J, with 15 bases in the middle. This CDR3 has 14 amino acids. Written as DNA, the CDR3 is TGTGCCAGCAGCTACAGGGATCGTTTCACTGAAGCTTTCTTT. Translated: CASSYRDRFTEAFF.

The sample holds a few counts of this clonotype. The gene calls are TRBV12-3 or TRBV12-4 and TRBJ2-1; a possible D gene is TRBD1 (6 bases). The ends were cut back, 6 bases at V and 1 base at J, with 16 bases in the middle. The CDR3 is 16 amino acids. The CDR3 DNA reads TGTGCCAGCAGCAGATCCGGGACACAATCCTACAATGAGCAGTTCTTC. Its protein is CASSRSGTQSYNEQFF.

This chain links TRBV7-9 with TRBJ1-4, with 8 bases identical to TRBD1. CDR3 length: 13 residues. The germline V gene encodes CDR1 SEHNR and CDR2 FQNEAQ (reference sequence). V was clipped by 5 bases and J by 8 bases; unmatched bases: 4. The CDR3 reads CASSRRDREKLFF. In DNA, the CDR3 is TGTGCCAGCAGCAGACGGGACAGGGAAAAACTGTTTTTT.

The CDR3 region is CASSLEGTGAYEQYF. The DNA for the CDR3 is TGCGCCAGCAGCTTGGAGGGAACAGGGGCCTACGAGCAGTACTTC. The chain uses TRBV5-1 and TRBJ2-7, with TRBD1 matching 7 bases. The J segment lost 2 bases and the V segment lost 0 bases, leaving 5 bases of the junction unmatched. This CDR3 is 15 amino acids long. CDR1 is SGHRS, CDR2 YFSETQ, per germline.

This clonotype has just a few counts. CDR3 protein: CASSPGPMQNSPLHF. In DNA, the CDR3 is TGTGCCAGCAGTCCCGGGCCGATGCAGAATTCACCCCTCCACTTT. The genes are TRBV12-3 or TRBV12-4 and TRBJ1-6; D is unresolved. Trimming left V 5 bases short and J 7 bases short, with 15 bases between. This CDR3 region has 15 residues.

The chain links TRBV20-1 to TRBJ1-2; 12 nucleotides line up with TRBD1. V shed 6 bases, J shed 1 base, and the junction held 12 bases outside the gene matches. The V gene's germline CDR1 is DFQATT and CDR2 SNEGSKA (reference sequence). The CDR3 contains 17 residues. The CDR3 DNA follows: TGCAGTGCCTACCTCCGGGACAGGGGGCTGGGTAACTATGGCTACACCTTC. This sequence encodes CSAYLRDRGLGNYGYTF.

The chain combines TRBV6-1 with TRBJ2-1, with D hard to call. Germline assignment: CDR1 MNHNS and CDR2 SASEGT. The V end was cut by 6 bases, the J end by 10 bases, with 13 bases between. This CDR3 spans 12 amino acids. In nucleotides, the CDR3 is TGTGCCAGCAGGCCCTCAAAGGGCGAGCAGTTCTTC. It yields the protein CASRPSKGEQFF.

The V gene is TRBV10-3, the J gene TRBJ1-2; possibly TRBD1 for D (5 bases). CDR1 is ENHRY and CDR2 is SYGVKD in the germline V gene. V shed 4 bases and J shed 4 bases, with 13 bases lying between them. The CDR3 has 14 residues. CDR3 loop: CAISAAGMGYGYTF. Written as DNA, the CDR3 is TGTGCCATCAGTGCCGCAGGGATGGGCTATGGCTACACCTTC.

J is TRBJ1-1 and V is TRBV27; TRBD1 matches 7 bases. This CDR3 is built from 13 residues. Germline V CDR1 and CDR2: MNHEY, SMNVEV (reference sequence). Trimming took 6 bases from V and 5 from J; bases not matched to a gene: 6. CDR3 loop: CASRTGRRTEAFF. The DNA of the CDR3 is TGTGCCAGCAGGACAGGGCGGAGGACTGAAGCTTTCTTT.